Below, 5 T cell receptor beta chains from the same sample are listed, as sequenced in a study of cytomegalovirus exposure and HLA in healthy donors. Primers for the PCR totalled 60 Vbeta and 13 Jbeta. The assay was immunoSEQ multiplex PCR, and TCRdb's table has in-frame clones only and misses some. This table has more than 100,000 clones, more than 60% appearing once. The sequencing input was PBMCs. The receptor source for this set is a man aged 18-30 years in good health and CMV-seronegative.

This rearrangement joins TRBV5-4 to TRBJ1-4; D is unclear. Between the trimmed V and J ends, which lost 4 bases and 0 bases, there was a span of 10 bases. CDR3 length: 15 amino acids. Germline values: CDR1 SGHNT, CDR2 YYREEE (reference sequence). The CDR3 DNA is TGTGCCAGCAGCCCCGGGGTGGCAACTAATGAAAAACTGTTTTTT. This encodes CASSPGVATNEKLFF.

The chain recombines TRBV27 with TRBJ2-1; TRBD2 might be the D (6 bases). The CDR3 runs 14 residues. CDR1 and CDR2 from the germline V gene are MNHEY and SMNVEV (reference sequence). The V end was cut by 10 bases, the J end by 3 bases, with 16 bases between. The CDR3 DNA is TGTGCCACGTACCCCCGGGGACTCTACAATGAGCAGTTCTTC. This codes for CATYPRGLYNEQFF.

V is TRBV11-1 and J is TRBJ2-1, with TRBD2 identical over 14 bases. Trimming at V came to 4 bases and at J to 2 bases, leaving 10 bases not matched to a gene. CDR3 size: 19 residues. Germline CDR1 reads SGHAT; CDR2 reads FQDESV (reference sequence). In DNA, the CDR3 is TGTGCCAGCAGCTCCCGGACTAGCGGGGGGCCAACCCCCTACAATGAGCAGTTCTTC. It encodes CASSSRTSGGPTPYNEQFF.

The CDR3: CASSSVAGVMTYEQYF. CDR3 in DNA: TGTGCCAGCAGTTCGGTAGCGGGAGTAATGACCTACGAGCAGTACTTC. The rearrangement uses TRBV27 and TRBJ2-7; 9 nucleotides agree with TRBD2. The CDR3 covers 16 residues. The germline CDR1 and CDR2 sequences are MNHEY and SMNVEV (reference sequence). V lost 4 bases, J lost 2 bases, and 9 bases stayed unmatched.

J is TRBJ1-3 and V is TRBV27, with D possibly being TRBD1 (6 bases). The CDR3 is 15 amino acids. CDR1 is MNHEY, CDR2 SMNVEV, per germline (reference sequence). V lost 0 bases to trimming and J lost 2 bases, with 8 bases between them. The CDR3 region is CASSLSAGAGNTIYF. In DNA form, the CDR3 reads TGTGCCAGCAGTTTATCGGCAGGGGCTGGAAACACCATATATTTT.